This T cell receptor (beta chain) was retrieved from a study of regulatory T cells in long-lasting Graves disease. Study-wide background: Prior antithyroid drug treatment in newly diagnosed Graves' patients lasted under 3 months.

The length of the CDR3 is 13 residues. The germline V and J ends were trimmed by 10 bases and 0 bases, with 10 bases remaining between them. The germline V gene encodes CDR1 MNHNS and CDR2 SASEGT. The time point denotes: newly diagnosed GD, antithyroid drugs for less than 3 months. Researchers made the TCR library from RNA that was extracted from PBMCs. There are a few counts of this clonotype. Its specificity is unknown. Study-wide points: Persistent disease samples used TRBV28, TRBJ1-2 and TRBJ2-5 preferentially. Those with persistent disease had in common more public clonotypes (around 2,700) than new patients (approximately 890).

Both iRepertoire HTBI primers and Arm-PCR of CDR3 regions were used to build the TCR beta libraries. Using its own MiXCR run on the multiplex PCR reads, TCRdb lists one record per CDR3 protein. The data contain around 500,000 distinct CDR3 sequences, approximately 15% of them seen just once; the ten biggest clones take up approximately 9.3%. These same data were also listed under a study on T cells in Graves' hyperthyroidism and ophthalmopathy.

This TCR was recovered from a young man with Graves disease. The sample in question was peripheral blood mononuclear cells (PBMCs), obtained at new diagnosis, from a patient treated with antithyroid drugs. This rearrangement joins TRBV6-1 to TRBJ1-5; D is possibly TRBD1 (5 bases). In DNA, the CDR3 is TGTGCCACCAGGGATCATAGCAATCAGCCCCAGCATTTT. Its translation is CATRDHSNQPQHF.